Detailed here is one T cell receptor beta chain. As yet, its antigen is unknown. TCRdb called the 5' RACE reads again in MiXCR, with one record for every CDR3 protein. The sample has 200,000 or so distinct CDR3 sequences, around 6.9% seen once. These data come from a study of identical twins. General observations from the study: Insertions were reduced in abundant cord blood beta clonotypes but not in memory repertoires.

In germline, CDR1 is DFQATT, CDR2 SNEGSKA (reference sequence). This CDR3 comprises 13 residues. The germline V and J ends were trimmed by 0 bases and 2 bases, with 8 bases remaining between them. These data were also filed under a second study, of yellow fever vaccine responses in identical twins.

This receptor was taken from a woman aged 18 to 35 in good health. The source material was memory (CD45RO+) T cells sorted from blood. This chain uses TRBV20-1 with TRBJ2-7, with no clear D. This CDR3 reads CSARDQFTYEQYF. The CDR3, as DNA: TGCAGTGCTAGAGACCAGTTTACCTACGAGCAGTACTTC.